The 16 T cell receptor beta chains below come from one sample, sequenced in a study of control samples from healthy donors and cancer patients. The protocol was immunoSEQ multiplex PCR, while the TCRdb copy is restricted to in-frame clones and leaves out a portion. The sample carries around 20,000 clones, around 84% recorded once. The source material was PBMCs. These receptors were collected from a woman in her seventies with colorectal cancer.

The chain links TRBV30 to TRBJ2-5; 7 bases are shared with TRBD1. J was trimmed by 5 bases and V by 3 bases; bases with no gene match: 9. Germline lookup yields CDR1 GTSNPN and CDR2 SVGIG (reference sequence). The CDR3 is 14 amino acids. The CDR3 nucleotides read TGTGCCTGGAGCCTCGACAGGGTCCCGGAGACCCAGTACTTC. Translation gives CAWSLDRVPETQYF.

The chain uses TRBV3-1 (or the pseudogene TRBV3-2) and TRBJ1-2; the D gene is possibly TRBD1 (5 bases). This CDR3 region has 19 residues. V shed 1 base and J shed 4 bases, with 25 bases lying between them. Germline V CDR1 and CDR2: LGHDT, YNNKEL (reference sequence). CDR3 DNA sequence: TGTGCCAGCAGCCAAGCTGACCTCTTGGCAGGGAGGCCTTCCTATGGCTACACCTTC. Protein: CASSQADLLAGRPSYGYTF.

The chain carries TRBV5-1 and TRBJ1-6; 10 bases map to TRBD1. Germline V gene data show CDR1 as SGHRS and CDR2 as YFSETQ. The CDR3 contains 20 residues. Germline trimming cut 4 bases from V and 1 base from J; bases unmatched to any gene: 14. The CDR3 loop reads CASSPVPGQGSGSYNSPLHF. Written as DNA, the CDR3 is TGCGCCAGCAGCCCCGTCCCGGGACAGGGGAGTGGGTCCTATAATTCACCCCTCCACTTT.

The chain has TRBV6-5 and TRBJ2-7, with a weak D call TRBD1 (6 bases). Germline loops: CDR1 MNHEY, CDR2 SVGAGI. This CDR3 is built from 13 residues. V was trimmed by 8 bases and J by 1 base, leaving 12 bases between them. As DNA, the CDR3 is TGTGCCAGCCGCCGGGACATTTCCTACGAGCAGTACTTC. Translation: CASRRDISYEQYF.

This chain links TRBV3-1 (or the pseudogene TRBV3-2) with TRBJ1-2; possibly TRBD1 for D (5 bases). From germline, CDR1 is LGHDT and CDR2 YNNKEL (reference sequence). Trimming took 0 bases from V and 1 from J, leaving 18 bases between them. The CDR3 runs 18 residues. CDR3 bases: TGTGCCAGCAGCCAAGAACAGGCCCGTCGAGCGTTTAACTATGGCTACACCTTC. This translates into CASSQEQARRAFNYGYTF.

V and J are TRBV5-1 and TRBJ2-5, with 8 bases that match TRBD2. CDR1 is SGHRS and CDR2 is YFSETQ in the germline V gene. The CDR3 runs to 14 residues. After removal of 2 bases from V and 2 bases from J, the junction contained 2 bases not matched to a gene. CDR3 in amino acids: CASSFTSGQETQYF. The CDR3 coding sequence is TGCGCCAGCAGCTTTACTAGCGGTCAAGAGACCCAGTACTTC.

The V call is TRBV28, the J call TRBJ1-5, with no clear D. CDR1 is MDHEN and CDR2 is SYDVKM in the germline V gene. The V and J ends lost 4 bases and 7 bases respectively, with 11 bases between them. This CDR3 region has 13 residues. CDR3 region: CASSSEIIQPQHF. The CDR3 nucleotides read TGTGCCAGCAGTTCCGAGATTATCCAGCCCCAGCATTTT.

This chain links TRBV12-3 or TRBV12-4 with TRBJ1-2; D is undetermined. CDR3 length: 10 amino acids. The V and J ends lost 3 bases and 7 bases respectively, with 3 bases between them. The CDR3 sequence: CASSFSGYTF. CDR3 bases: TGTGCCAGCAGTTTCAGTGGCTACACCTTC.

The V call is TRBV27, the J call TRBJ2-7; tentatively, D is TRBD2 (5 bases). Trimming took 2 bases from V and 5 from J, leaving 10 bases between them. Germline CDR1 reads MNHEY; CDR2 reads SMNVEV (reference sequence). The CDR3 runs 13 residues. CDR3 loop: CASSLVGSHEQYF. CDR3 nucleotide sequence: TGTGCCAGCAGTTTAGTAGGGAGCCACGAGCAGTACTTC.

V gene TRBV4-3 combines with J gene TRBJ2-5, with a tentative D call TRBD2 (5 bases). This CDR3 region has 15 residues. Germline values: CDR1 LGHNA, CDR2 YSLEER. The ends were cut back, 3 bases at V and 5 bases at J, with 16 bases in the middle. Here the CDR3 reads CASSQDLGRAETQYF. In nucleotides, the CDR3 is TGCGCCAGCAGCCAGGACCTAGGGAGAGCGGAGACCCAGTACTTC.

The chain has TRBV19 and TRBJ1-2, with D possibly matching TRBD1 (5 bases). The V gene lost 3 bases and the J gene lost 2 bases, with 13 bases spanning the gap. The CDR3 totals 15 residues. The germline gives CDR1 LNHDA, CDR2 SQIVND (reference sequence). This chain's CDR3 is CASSIEWWGNYGYTF. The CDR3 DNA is TGTGCCAGTAGTATTGAGTGGTGGGGGAACTATGGCTACACCTTC.

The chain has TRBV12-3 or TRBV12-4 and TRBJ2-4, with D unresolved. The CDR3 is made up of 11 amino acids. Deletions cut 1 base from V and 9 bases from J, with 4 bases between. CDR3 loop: CASSLGGIQYF. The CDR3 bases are TGTGCCAGCAGTTTAGGCGGCATTCAGTACTTC.

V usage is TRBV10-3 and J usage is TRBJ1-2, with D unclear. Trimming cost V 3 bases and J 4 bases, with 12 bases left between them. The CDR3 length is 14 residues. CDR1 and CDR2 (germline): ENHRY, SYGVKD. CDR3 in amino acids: CAISDAARSYGYTF. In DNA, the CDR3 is TGTGCCATCAGTGATGCCGCCCGGAGCTATGGCTACACCTTC.

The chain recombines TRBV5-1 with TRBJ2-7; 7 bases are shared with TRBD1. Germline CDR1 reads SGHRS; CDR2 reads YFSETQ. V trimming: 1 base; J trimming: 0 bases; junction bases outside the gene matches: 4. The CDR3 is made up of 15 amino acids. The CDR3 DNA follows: TGCGCCAGCAGCTTGACAGGGGTGCACTCCTACGAGCAGTACTTC. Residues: CASSLTGVHSYEQYF. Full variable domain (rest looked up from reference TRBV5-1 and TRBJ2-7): KAGVTQTPRYLIKTRGQQVTLSCSPISGHRSVSWYQQTPGQGLQFLFEYFSETQRNKGNFPGRFSGRQFSNSRSEMNVSTLELGDSALYLCASSLTGVHSYEQYFGPGTRLTVT.

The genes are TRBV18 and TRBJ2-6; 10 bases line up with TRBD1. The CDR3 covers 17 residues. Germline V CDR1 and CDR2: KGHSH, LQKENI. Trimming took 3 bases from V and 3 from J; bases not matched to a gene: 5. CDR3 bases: TGTGCCAGCTCACCCGGGACAGGGGTGGTTGGGGCCAACGTCCTGACTTTC. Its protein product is CASSPGTGVVGANVLTF.

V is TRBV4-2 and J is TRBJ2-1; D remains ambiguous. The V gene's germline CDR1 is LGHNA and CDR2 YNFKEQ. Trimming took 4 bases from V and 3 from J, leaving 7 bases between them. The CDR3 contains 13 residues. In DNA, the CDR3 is TGTGCCAGCAGCCCAGACGGCTACAATGAGCAGTTCTTC. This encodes CASSPDGYNEQFF.